The 5 T cell receptor beta chains in this list originate from one sample, sequenced in a study of blood T cell repertoires in COVID-19. Assay: immunoSEQ multiplex PCR; the TCRdb copy retains only in-frame clones and omits some. This sample carries roughly 380,000 clones, around nine tenths of them seen once, and the ten largest clones take approximately 1%. Sample: PBMCs or T cells enriched from blood (not recorded which). These receptors came from a woman between 25 and 40 years old who had been exposed to COVID-19.

In its sample, this clone was seen once. The chain has TRBV28 and TRBJ1-1; D gene uncertain. CDR3 length equals 15 residues. Looked up from germline, CDR1 is MDHEN and CDR2 is SYDVKM. V was cut by 1 base and J by 5 bases, with 14 bases left in between. The CDR3 DNA reads as TGTGCCAGCAGTTTATATAGTACCGGGGAGACTGAAGCTTTCTTT. Protein product: CASSLYSTGETEAFF.

This chain connects TRBV7-9 to TRBJ1-2; 8 nucleotides agree with TRBD1. CDR1 and CDR2 from the germline V gene are SEHNR and FQNEAQ (reference sequence). V gave up 7 bases and J gave up 8 bases; unmatched junction bases: 12. The CDR3 extends over 14 amino acids. The chain's CDR3 is CASTHKGQVEGYTF. The CDR3 region has the DNA TGTGCCAGCACCCATAAGGGACAGGTCGAGGGCTACACCTTC.

This clone was seen just once. This chain links TRBV27 with TRBJ1-6, with a possible D match to TRBD1 (6 bases). Germline lookup yields CDR1 MNHEY and CDR2 SMNVEV (reference sequence). V was pared by 5 bases and J by 7 bases, with 15 bases between. This CDR3 has 15 amino acids. The CDR3 DNA sequence: TGTGCCAGCAGTGCCGGGACAAAACGGAATTCACCCCTCCACTTT. Translated, it gives CASSAGTKRNSPLHF.

This sequence joins TRBV4-2 and TRBJ2-7; D remains unclear. From germline, CDR1 is LGHNA and CDR2 YNFKEQ. This CDR3 is 15 amino acids long. V lost 0 bases, J lost 2 bases, and 11 bases lay in between. The CDR3 reads CASSQDGISAYEQYF. As DNA, the CDR3 is TGTGCCAGCAGCCAAGATGGTATATCAGCCTACGAGCAGTACTTC.

The CDR3 coding sequence is TGTGCCAGCAGTGAAGCTAACAGCGGACTCCCCTACGAGCAGTACTTC. Translated: CASSEANSGLPYEQYF. V gene TRBV6-1 combines with J gene TRBJ2-7; a possible D gene is TRBD2 (5 bases). V lost 0 bases, J lost 2 bases, and 14 bases lay in between. Per the germline V gene, CDR1 is MNHNS and CDR2 is SASEGT. This CDR3 region has 16 residues.